The 21 T cell receptor beta chains below were found in one sample sequenced in a study of neurological immune-mediated disorders. TCRdb re-analysed the 5' RACE reads in MiXCR, keeping a single row per CDR3 protein. This repertoire shows 70,000 to 90,000 distinct CDR3 sequences, around 4.6% found once; its top ten account for about 2.4%. The sequencing sample was made of PBMCs. Receptor source: a woman between 25 and 40 years old with multiple sclerosis.

This clonotype was observed many times. The chain joins TRBV24-1 to TRBJ1-1; 8 nucleotides line up with TRBD1. Germline values: CDR1 KGHDR, CDR2 SFDVKD. The CDR3 loop spans 13 amino acids. V lost 2 bases and J lost 8; bases outside the gene matches: 3. This CDR3 reads CATSDSDREEAFF. The CDR3 nucleotides read TGTGCCACCAGTGATTCGGACAGGGAAGAAGCTTTCTTT.

The J gene is TRBJ2-3, the V gene TRBV20-1, with 12 bases matching TRBD2. Germline CDR1 and CDR2: DFQATT and SNEGSKA (reference sequence). The V segment lost 4 bases and the J segment 6 bases; nucleotides outside the gene matches: 8. This CDR3 region has 15 residues. The CDR3 DNA reads TGCAGTGCTACCGGACTAGCGGGGTATGGGGATACGCAGTATTTT. As protein: CSATGLAGYGDTQYF.

This clonotype was seen at least ten times. This chain joins TRBV3-1 and TRBJ2-3; no clear D. The CDR3 length is 13 residues. Germline V gene sequence: CDR1 LGHDT, CDR2 YNNKEL (reference sequence). The V end was cut by 0 bases, the J end by 3 bases, with 4 bases between. The CDR3 protein is CASSQEGTDTQYF. The CDR3 bases are TGTGCCAGCAGCCAAGAAGGAACAGATACGCAGTATTTT.

This clonotype was detected many times. The J gene is TRBJ2-5, the V gene TRBV6-2 or TRBV6-3; D not certain. The length of the CDR3 is 14 residues. V shed 7 bases and J shed 5 bases, with 17 bases lying between them. The germline V gene encodes CDR1 MNHEY and CDR2 SVGEGT. The CDR3 is CASTWTQVVETQYF. DNA of the CDR3: TGTGCCAGCACCTGGACCCAGGTGGTGGAGACCCAGTACTTC.

This clonotype was counted ten times or more. V usage is TRBV5-1 and J usage is TRBJ1-4; possible D gene TRBD1, 5 bases. Deletions cut 2 bases from V and 5 bases from J, with 13 bases between. CDR1 is SGHRS, CDR2 YFSETQ, per germline. This CDR3 contains 15 residues. The DNA of the CDR3 is TGCGCCAGCAGCTTTCGGGACGCACTGAATGAAAAACTGTTTTTT. It codes for CASSFRDALNEKLFF.

This clonotype was seen only a few times. The V gene is TRBV10-3, the J gene TRBJ2-7; D possibly corresponds to TRBD1 (7 bases). The CDR3 runs 15 residues. CDR1 is ENHRY and CDR2 is SYGVKD in the germline V gene. The V end lost 5 bases, the J end lost 3 bases, and 17 bases lay between the germline ends. In DNA form, the CDR3 reads TGTGCCATCAGTAAGGGCAGACAGGGACTCTACGAGCAGTACTTC. Its protein is CAISKGRQGLYEQYF.

This clonotype was found many times. The V gene is TRBV20-1, the J gene TRBJ2-1, with D perhaps TRBD1 (6 bases). This CDR3 is 15 amino acids long. Between the trimmed V and J ends, which lost 0 bases and 2 bases, there was a span of 11 bases. Germline V gene lookup returns CDR1 DFQATT and CDR2 SNEGSKA (reference sequence). The chain's CDR3 is CSARDRDTPYNEQFF. CDR3 nucleotide sequence: TGCAGTGCTAGAGATCGGGACACACCCTACAATGAGCAGTTCTTC.

This clonotype showed up many times. V gene TRBV6-6 combines with J gene TRBJ2-3; D gene uncertain. In germline, CDR1 is MNHNY, CDR2 SVGAGI (reference sequence). The CDR3 length is 11 residues. V was pared by 6 bases and J by 6 bases, with 7 bases between. CDR3 nucleotides: TGTGCCAGCAGGCACAAGGATACGCAGTATTTT. It specifies CASRHKDTQYF.

This clonotype has a count of ten or more. The genes are TRBV19 and TRBJ1-1; D gene uncertain. The CDR3 totals 13 residues. V shed 2 bases and J shed 4 bases, with 8 bases lying between them. CDR1 is LNHDA and CDR2 is SQIVND in the germline V gene (reference sequence). DNA for the CDR3: TGTGCCAGTAGTATACCGGCAGGCACTGAAGCTTTCTTT. Residues: CASSIPAGTEAFF.

This clonotype came up many times. This chain links TRBV20-1 with TRBJ2-3, with D perhaps matching TRBD2 (6 bases). This CDR3 is 14 amino acids long. V lost 7 bases and J 0 bases, leaving 14 bases between the germline ends. Germline-derived CDR1 and CDR2 are DFQATT and SNEGSKA (reference sequence). The CDR3 loop is CSGLRSGSTDTQYF. DNA for the CDR3: TGCAGTGGTCTGAGGAGCGGGAGCACAGATACGCAGTATTTT.

This clonotype was detected a few times. The chain recombines TRBV19 with TRBJ1-1; D not resolved. The CDR3 is made up of 12 amino acids. The V gene lost 3 bases and the J gene lost 5 bases, with 7 bases spanning the gap. The V gene's germline CDR1 is LNHDA and CDR2 SQIVND (reference sequence). CDR3 amino acids: CASSMGLTEAFF. Here the CDR3 DNA reads TGTGCCAGTAGTATGGGTTTGACTGAAGCTTTCTTT.

This clonotype was counted many times. The chain uses TRBV10-3 and TRBJ1-1; weak D call: TRBD1 (5 bases). V was cut by 5 bases and J by 1 base, with 11 bases left in between. The CDR3 extends over 14 amino acids. Germline V gives CDR1 ENHRY, CDR2 SYGVKD. CDR3 in amino acids: CAISRQGSNTEAFF. In DNA, the CDR3 is TGTGCCATCAGTCGGCAGGGATCGAACACTGAAGCTTTCTTT.

This clonotype was found many times. The rearrangement joins TRBV20-1 to TRBJ1-5; 7 positions match TRBD1. Germline-derived CDR1 and CDR2 are DFQATT and SNEGSKA (reference sequence). J gave up 5 bases and V 1 base, and 2 bases lay outside the gene matches. The CDR3 has 13 residues. The CDR3 bases are TGCAGTGCTAGAGGGACAGGAGATCAGCCCCAGCATTTT. Encoded protein: CSARGTGDQPQHF.

This clonotype was detected only a few times. The J gene is TRBJ2-5, the V gene TRBV5-8, with 14 bases lining up with TRBD2. The germline gives CDR1 SGHTS, CDR2 YDEGEE. The CDR3 runs to 16 residues. Trimming took 0 bases from V and 4 from J; bases not matched to a gene: 2. The CDR3 loop is CASSLGLAGGLETQYF. CDR3 coding DNA: TGTGCCAGCAGCTTGGGACTAGCGGGGGGGCTAGAGACCCAGTACTTC.

This clonotype has ten or more counts. V gene TRBV2 combines with J gene TRBJ2-5; D call uncertain. Germline V lookup: CDR1 SNHLY, CDR2 FYNNEI. There are 14 residues in the CDR3. V was clipped by 1 base and J by 2 bases, with 8 bases between them. CDR3 in DNA: TGTGCCAGCAGTGAAGTTTACGAACAAGAGACCCAGTACTTC. Amino acids: CASSEVYEQETQYF.

This clonotype was counted many times. The V gene is TRBV5-4, the J gene TRBJ2-2; D may be TRBD2 (6 bases). V was cut by 2 bases and J by 5 bases, with 13 bases left in between. Germline loops: CDR1 SGHNT, CDR2 YYREEE (reference sequence). The CDR3 is 15 amino acids. CDR3 amino acids: CASSLGSGVTGELFF. The CDR3 DNA sequence: TGTGCCAGCAGCTTAGGCTCGGGGGTTACCGGGGAGCTGTTTTTT.

The V and J genes are TRBV15 and TRBJ1-2, with D possibly being TRBD1 (5 bases). The V gene's germline CDR1 is LNHNV and CDR2 YYDKDF (reference sequence). The CDR3 totals 14 residues. Deletions cut 0 bases from V and 3 bases from J, with 8 bases between. The CDR3: CATSRDWGDYGYTF. The CDR3, as DNA: TGTGCCACCAGCAGAGATTGGGGCGACTATGGCTACACCTTC.

This clonotype was counted only a few times. The chain has TRBV18 and TRBJ1-5; perhaps TRBD1 as D (6 bases). V was trimmed by 3 bases and J by 2 bases, leaving 11 bases between them. This CDR3 region has 15 residues. Germline CDR1 KGHSH, CDR2 LQKENI. The CDR3 nucleotides read TGTGCCAGCTCACCTGAGGGGGTGCGCAATCAGCCCCAGCATTTT. This encodes CASSPEGVRNQPQHF.

The chain employs TRBV5-1 and TRBJ2-2; 8 nucleotides agree with TRBD1. The length of the CDR3 is 14 residues. CDR1 and CDR2 from the germline V gene are SGHRS and YFSETQ. Trimming at V came to 4 bases and at J to 10 bases, leaving 9 bases not matched to a gene. CDR3 sequence reads: CASSPSSDRVELFF. As DNA, the CDR3 is TGCGCCAGCAGCCCGTCCTCGGACAGGGTGGAGCTGTTTTTT.

The CDR3 DNA is TGTGCCAGCAGCCGGTGGGGGGAGCCCCAGCATTTT. The encoded protein is CASSRWGEPQHF. The chain is built from TRBV14 and TRBJ1-5, with a tentative D call TRBD1 (5 bases). The V and J ends lost 4 bases and 8 bases respectively, with 9 bases between them. Per the germline V gene, CDR1 is SGHDN and CDR2 is FVKESK. The CDR3 is 12 amino acids. The full variable domain, its missing parts supplied by reference TRBV14 and TRBJ1-5, is EAGVTQFPSHSVIEKGQTVTLRCDPISGHDNLYWYRRVMGKEIKFLLHFVKESKQDESGMPNNRFLAERTGGTYSTLKVQPAELEDSGVYFCASSRWGEPQHFGDGTRLSIL.

This clonotype was seen at least ten times. This chain links TRBV5-1 with TRBJ2-5, with 9 bases aligning to TRBD2. The trim removed 0 bases at V and 4 bases at J, leaving 4 bases unmatched. CDR3 length: 15 residues. Germline assignment: CDR1 SGHRS and CDR2 YFSETQ. CDR3: CASSLEAGGRETQYF. The CDR3 DNA reads TGCGCCAGCAGCTTGGAGGCGGGGGGGCGAGAGACCCAGTACTTC. Based on the CDR3 plus reference TRBV5-1 and TRBJ2-5, the full variable domain is KAGVTQTPRYLIKTRGQQVTLSCSPISGHRSVSWYQQTPGQGLQFLFEYFSETQRNKGNFPGRFSGRQFSNSRSEMNVSTLELGDSALYLCASSLEAGGRETQYFGPGTRLLVL.